One and the same sample provided the 13 T cell receptor beta chains below, sequenced in a study of Graves' ophthalmopathy and Graves' hyperthyroidism. RNA transcripts were the template, and TCR beta CDR3 regions were amplified from them. The authors performed first-round RT-PCR with HTBI primers and then a second-round multiplex PCR. One entry per CDR3 protein, called by TCRdb with MiXCR from the multiplex PCR reads. The repertoire holds 200,000 to 250,000 distinct CDR3 sequences, with 40% to 50% as singletons. Sequencing used peripheral blood. The receptors derive from an adult man with Graves' ophthalmopathy.

This clonotype was detected ten times or more. This chain links TRBV24-1 with TRBJ2-5; perhaps TRBD1 as D (5 bases). Trimming shortened V by 1 base and J by 5 bases, and 10 bases separated the two germline ends. Per the germline V gene, CDR1 is KGHDR and CDR2 is SFDVKD. CDR3 length: 14 residues. Here the CDR3 reads CATSDFTGVETQYF. The CDR3 bases are TGTGCCACCAGTGATTTTACAGGCGTGGAGACCCAGTACTTC.

As concerns this clonotype: The CDR3 does not close with the conserved phenylalanine or tryptophan, likely indicating a read error. V is TRBV24-1 and J is TRBJ2-6; D unclear. Looked up from germline, CDR1 is KGHDR and CDR2 is SFDVKD. The CDR3 contains 14 residues. CDR3 loop: CASSPLRGANVLTL. DNA for the CDR3: TGTGCCAGCAGTCCTCTACGTGGGGCCAACGTCCTGACTCTC.

The chain links TRBV14 to TRBJ2-2, with D tentatively TRBD2 (6 bases). Germline CDR1 is SGHDN and CDR2 is FVKESK. This CDR3 contains 17 residues. Trimming took 6 bases from V and 2 from J, leaving 19 bases between them. The CDR3 reads CASRMRLVGGNTGELFF. CDR3 DNA: TGTGCCAGCAGGATGAGACTAGTGGGGGGTAACACCGGGGAGCTGTTTTTT.

The sample holds a few counts of this clonotype. The genes are TRBV7-9 and TRBJ1-2; 7 positions agree with TRBD1. The germline gives CDR1 SEHNR, CDR2 FQNEAQ (reference sequence). Trimming removed 5 bases from V and 5 bases from J; junction bases left unmatched: 5. The CDR3 is 13 residues long. CDR3: CASSHTGDYGYTF. The CDR3 bases are TGTGCCAGCAGCCACACAGGGGATTATGGCTACACCTTC.

The chain has TRBV10-2 and TRBJ2-5; D not certain. The V end was cut by 3 bases, the J end by 4 bases, with 21 bases between. Looked up from germline, CDR1 is WSHSY and CDR2 is SAAADI. The CDR3 is 17 amino acids. The CDR3 spells CASSDRAETGSRETQYF. CDR3 nucleotides: TGCGCCAGCAGTGACCGAGCCGAGACTGGGTCTCGAGAGACCCAGTACTTC.

This sequence joins TRBV7-6 and TRBJ2-7; D tentatively fits TRBD1 or TRBD2 (5 bases each). Germline-derived CDR1 and CDR2 are SGHVS and FNYEAQ. There are 14 residues in the CDR3. The V end lost 6 bases, the J end lost 4 bases, and 16 bases lay between the germline ends. CDR3 protein: CASSYSRGEYEQYF. The CDR3 nucleotides are TGTGCCAGCAGTTACTCGAGGGGTGAATACGAGCAGTACTTC.

The sample holds many counts of this clonotype. This rearrangement joins TRBV29-1 to TRBJ2-7; a weak D match, TRBD2 (6 bases). There are 13 residues in the CDR3. Trimming left V 6 bases short and J 3 bases short, with 15 bases between. Germline CDR1 and CDR2: SQVTM and ANQGSEA. The CDR3 loop reads CSVPGDGRYEQYF. CDR3 bases: TGCAGCGTCCCGGGGGACGGACGCTACGAGCAGTACTTC.

This clonotype was counted a few times. The J gene is TRBJ1-1, the V gene TRBV7-9, with D maybe TRBD1 (5 bases). CDR1 is SEHNR and CDR2 is FQNEAQ in the germline V gene (reference sequence). The CDR3 runs 15 residues. V shed 5 bases and J shed 3 bases, with 16 bases lying between them. The CDR3 reads CASSAYAGRDTEAFF. DNA for the CDR3: TGTGCCAGCAGCGCTTACGCAGGGCGGGACACTGAAGCTTTCTTT.

The chain couples TRBV7-3 to TRBJ1-2; a possible D gene is TRBD1 (5 bases). V lost 7 bases and J 6 bases, leaving 15 bases between the germline ends. Germline CDR1 SGHTA, CDR2 FQGTGA. The CDR3 spans 13 residues. CDR3 nucleotide sequence: TGTGCCAGCACCCCAGGTGGGGGACATGGCTACACCTTC. As protein: CASTPGGGHGYTF.

This chain connects TRBV7-6 to TRBJ2-1; 10 bases map to TRBD2. Germline V gives CDR1 SGHVS, CDR2 FNYEAQ. The CDR3 has 15 amino acids. J gave up 4 bases and V 5 bases, and 5 bases lay outside the gene matches. The CDR3 DNA follows: TGTGCCAGCAGCGCACTAGCGGGGTCTTACAATGAGCAGTTCTTC. Translated: CASSALAGSYNEQFF.

The chain couples TRBV7-9 to TRBJ1-2, with 9 bases aligning to TRBD1. The CDR3 is 14 amino acids. From germline, CDR1 is SEHNR and CDR2 FQNEAQ (reference sequence). V was pared by 7 bases and J by 9 bases, with 12 bases of the junction left unmatched. The CDR3 bases are TGTGCCAGCAACGGGAATACAGGGGGCGGAAGCTACACCTTC. Its translation: CASNGNTGGGSYTF. Together with reference TRBV7-9 and TRBJ1-2, the CDR3 gives the full variable domain: DTGVSQNPRHKITKRGQNVTFRCDPISEHNRLYWYRQTLGQGPEFLTYFQNEAQLEKSRLLSDRFSAERPKGSFSTLEIQRTEQGDSAMYLCASNGNTGGGSYTFGSGTRLTVV.

Comments on this clonotype: The junction departs from the called germline gene at one end, perhaps through a read error. CDR3 nucleotide sequence: TGCGCCAGCAGCGGCCAACCGGGACAGGTGGGGGAGACCCAGCACTTC. Its protein is CASSGQPGQVGETQHF. This sequence joins TRBV9 and TRBJ2-5, with 8 nucleotides matching TRBD1. The CDR3 totals 16 residues. Germline CDR1 and CDR2: SGDLS and YYNGEE.

The chain carries TRBV20-1 and TRBJ2-2, with D possibly matching TRBD1 (5 bases). Deletions cut 3 bases from V and 10 bases from J, with 18 bases between. Germline CDR1 is DFQATT and CDR2 is SNEGSKA (reference sequence). The CDR3 extends over 14 amino acids. CDR3 protein: CSASGRVLEEELFF. CDR3 bases: TGCAGTGCTAGCGGCAGGGTCCTCGAGGAGGAGCTGTTTTTT.